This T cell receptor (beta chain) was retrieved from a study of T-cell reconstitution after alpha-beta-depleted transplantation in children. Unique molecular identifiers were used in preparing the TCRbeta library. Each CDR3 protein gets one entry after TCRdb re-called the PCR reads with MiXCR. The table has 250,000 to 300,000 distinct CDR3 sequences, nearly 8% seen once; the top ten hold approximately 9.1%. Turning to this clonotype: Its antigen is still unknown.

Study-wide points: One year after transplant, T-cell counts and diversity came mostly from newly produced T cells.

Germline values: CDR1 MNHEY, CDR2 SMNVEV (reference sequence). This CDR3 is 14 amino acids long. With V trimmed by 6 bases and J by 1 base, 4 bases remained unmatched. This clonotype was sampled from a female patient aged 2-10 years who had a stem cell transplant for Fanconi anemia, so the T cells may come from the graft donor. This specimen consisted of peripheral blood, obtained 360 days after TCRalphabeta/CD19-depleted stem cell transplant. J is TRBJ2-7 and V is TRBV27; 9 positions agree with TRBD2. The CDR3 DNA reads TGTGCCAGCAGAAAGCGGGGGGAATCCTACGAGCAGTACTTC. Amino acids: CASRKRGESYEQYF.